This T cell receptor beta chain was captured by sequencing in a study of blood T cell repertoires in COVID-19. The method was immunoSEQ multiplex PCR; TCRdb's version includes in-frame clones alone and lacks a portion of them. Among 130,000 to 150,000 clones, approximately 81% were seen once, and the ten largest hold roughly 2.6%. This CDR3 has 13 amino acids. The germline V gene encodes CDR1 ENHRY and CDR2 SYGVKD. V was pared by 6 bases and J by 8 bases, with 7 bases of the junction left unmatched. This TCR came from a human donor with acute or convalescent COVID-19. The donor label of this sample is uncertain. This chain links TRBV10-3 with TRBJ2-1, with 7 positions matching TRBD1. The specimen was peripheral blood. Here the CDR3 reads CAISQGVGDEQFF. DNA of the CDR3: TGTGCCATCAGCCAGGGGGTAGGCGATGAGCAGTTCTTC.